The 3 T cell receptor beta chains in this list originate from one sample, sequenced in a study of T-cell memory formation after mild COVID-19. TCRdb reanalysed the 5' RACE reads using MiXCR and keeps one entry per CDR3 protein. The table lists 100,000 to 120,000 distinct CDR3 sequences, roughly a sixth of them singletons. The sample taken for sequencing was PBMCs or a T cell subset sorted from them (not recorded which). These receptors were obtained from a man between 18 and 29 years old who had mild COVID-19 (a few samples of this study predate the infection). Cell type and time point are not known.

This clonotype showed up just a few times. The genes are TRBV5-1 and TRBJ1-2; 9 bases match TRBD1. The CDR3 spans 18 residues. CDR1 is SGHRS and CDR2 is YFSETQ in the germline V gene. V gave up 3 bases and J gave up 7 bases; unmatched junction bases: 19. DNA of the CDR3: TGCGCCAGCAGCTCCAGTCCCGGGACAGGGCCCGCGGGAGGTGGCTACACCTTC. Translated, it gives CASSSSPGTGPAGGGYTF.

This clonotype was observed a few times. The chain joins TRBV12-3 or TRBV12-4 to TRBJ2-2; unclear D gene. The CDR3 extends over 12 amino acids. V was clipped by 3 bases and J by 5 bases, with 4 bases between them. CDR3 amino acids: CASSFETGELFF. The CDR3 DNA follows: TGTGCCAGCAGTTTTGAGACCGGGGAGCTGTTTTTT.

This clonotype appeared a few times. The V and J genes are TRBV5-4 and TRBJ1-1, with 8 bases matching TRBD1. Germline CDR1 and CDR2: SGHNT and YYREEE (reference sequence). The CDR3 covers 12 residues. V trimming: 5 bases; J trimming: 9 bases; junction bases outside the gene matches: 6. The CDR3 coding sequence is TGTGCCAGCAGTCTGGACAGGGTGAAAGCTTTCTTT. The encoded protein is CASSLDRVKAFF.